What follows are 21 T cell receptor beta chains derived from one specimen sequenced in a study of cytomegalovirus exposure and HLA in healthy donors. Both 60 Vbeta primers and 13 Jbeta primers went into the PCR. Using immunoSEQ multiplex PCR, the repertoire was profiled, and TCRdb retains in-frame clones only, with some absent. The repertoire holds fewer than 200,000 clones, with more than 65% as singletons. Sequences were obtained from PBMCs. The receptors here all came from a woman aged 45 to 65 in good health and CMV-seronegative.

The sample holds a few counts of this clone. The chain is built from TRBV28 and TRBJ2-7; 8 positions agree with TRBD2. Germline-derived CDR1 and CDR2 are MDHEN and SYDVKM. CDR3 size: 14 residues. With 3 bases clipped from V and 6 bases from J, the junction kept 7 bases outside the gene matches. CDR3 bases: TGTGCCAGCAGTTTTTACGGGAGGGCTGGCGAGCAGTACTTC. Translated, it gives CASSFYGRAGEQYF.

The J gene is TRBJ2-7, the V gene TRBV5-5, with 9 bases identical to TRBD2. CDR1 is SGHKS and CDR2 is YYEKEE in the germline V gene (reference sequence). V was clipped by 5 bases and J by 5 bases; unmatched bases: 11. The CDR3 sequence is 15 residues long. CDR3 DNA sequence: TGTGCCAGCAGGGGAGGTAGCGGGGGAGGAAACGAGCAGTACTTC. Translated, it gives CASRGGSGGGNEQYF. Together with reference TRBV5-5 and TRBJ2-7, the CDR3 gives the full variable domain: DAGVTQSPTHLIKTRGQQVTLRCSPISGHKSVSWYQQVLGQGPQFIFQYYEKEERGRGNFPDRFSARQFPNYSSELNVNALLLGDSALYLCASRGGSGGGNEQYFGPGTRLTVT.

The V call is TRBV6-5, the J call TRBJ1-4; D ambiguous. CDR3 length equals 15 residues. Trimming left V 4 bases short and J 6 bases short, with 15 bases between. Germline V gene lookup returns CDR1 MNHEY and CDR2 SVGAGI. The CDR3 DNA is TGTGCCAGCAGTTCACCGGGTCGCAAAGATGAAAAACTGTTTTTT. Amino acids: CASSSPGRKDEKLFF.

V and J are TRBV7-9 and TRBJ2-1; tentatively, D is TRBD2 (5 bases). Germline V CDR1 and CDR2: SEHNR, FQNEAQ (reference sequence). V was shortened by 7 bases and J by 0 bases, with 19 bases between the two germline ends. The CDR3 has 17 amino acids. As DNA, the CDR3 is TGTGCCAGCACGCTAGAGTCGGGGAGCTACTCCTACAATGAGCAGTTCTTC. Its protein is CASTLESGSYSYNEQFF. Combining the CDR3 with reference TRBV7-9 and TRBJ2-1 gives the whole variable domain DTGVSQNPRHKITKRGQNVTFRCDPISEHNRLYWYRQTLGQGPEFLTYFQNEAQLEKSRLLSDRFSAERPKGSFSTLEIQRTEQGDSAMYLCASTLESGSYSYNEQFFGPGTRLTVL.

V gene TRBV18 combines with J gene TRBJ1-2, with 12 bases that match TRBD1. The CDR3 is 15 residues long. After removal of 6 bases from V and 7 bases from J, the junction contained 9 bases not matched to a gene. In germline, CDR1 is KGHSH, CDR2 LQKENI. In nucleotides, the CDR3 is TGTGCCAGCTCCCCTGGGACAGGGGGCGCGTTTGGCTACACCTTC. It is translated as CASSPGTGGAFGYTF.

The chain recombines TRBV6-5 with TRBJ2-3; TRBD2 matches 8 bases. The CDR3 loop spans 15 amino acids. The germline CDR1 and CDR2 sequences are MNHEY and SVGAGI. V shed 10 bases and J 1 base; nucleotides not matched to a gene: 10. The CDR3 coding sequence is TGTGCCACCAGCCGGGGCGGGAGGCGCACAGATACGCAGTATTTT. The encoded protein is CATSRGGRRTDTQYF.

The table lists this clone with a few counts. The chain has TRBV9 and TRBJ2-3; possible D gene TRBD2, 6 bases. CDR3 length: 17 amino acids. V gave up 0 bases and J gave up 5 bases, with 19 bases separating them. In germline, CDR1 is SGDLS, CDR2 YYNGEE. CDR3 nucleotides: TGTGCCAGCAGCGTAGGTTTGACGGGGACTGGAAGAGATACGCAGTATTTT. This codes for CASSVGLTGTGRDTQYF.

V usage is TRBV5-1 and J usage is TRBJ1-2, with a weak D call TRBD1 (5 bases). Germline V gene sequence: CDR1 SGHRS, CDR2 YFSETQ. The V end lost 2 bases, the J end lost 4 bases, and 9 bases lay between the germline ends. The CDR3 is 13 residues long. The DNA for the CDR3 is TGCGCCAGCAGCTTAGACAGTATCTATGGCTACACCTTC. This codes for CASSLDSIYGYTF. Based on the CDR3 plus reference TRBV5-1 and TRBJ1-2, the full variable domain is KAGVTQTPRYLIKTRGQQVTLSCSPISGHRSVSWYQQTPGQGLQFLFEYFSETQRNKGNFPGRFSGRQFSNSRSEMNVSTLELGDSALYLCASSLDSIYGYTFGSGTRLTVV.

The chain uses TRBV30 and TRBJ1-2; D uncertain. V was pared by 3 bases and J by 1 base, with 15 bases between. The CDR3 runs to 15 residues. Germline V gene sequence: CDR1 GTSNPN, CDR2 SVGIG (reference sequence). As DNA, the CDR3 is TGTGCCTGGAGAGGAGGCGGGTCCTTTAACTATGGCTACACCTTC. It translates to CAWRGGGSFNYGYTF.

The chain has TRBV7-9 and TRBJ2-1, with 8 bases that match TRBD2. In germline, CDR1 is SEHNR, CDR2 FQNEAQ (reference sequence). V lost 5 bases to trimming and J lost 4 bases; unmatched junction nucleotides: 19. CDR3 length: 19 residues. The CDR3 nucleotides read TGTGCCAGCAGCCGAAGCTTGGTTGGTAGCGGGGCGGGGTACAATGAGCAGTTCTTC. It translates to CASSRSLVGSGAGYNEQFF.

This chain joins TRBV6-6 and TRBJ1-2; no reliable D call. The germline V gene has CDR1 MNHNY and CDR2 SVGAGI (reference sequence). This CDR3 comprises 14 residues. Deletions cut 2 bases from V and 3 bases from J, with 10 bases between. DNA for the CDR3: TGTGCCAGCAGTTACATGGCTCCCGACTATGGCTACACCTTC. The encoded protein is CASSYMAPDYGYTF.

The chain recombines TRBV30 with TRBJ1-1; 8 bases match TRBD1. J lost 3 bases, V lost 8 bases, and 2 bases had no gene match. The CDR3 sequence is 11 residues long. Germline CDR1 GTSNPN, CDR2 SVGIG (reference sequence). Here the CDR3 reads CAGQGYTEAFF. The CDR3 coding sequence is TGTGCCGGACAGGGATACACTGAAGCTTTCTTT.

CDR3 amino acids: CASSEFPFSGISYEQYF. The CDR3 DNA sequence: TGTGCCAGCAGTGAATTCCCCTTTAGCGGCATCTCCTACGAGCAGTACTTC. The J gene is TRBJ2-7, the V gene TRBV2; tentatively, D is TRBD2 (6 bases). This CDR3 has 17 amino acids. V shed 2 bases and J shed 0 bases, with 17 bases lying between them. Germline V gene data show CDR1 as SNHLY and CDR2 as FYNNEI. Combining the CDR3 with reference TRBV2 and TRBJ2-7 gives the whole variable domain EPEVTQTPSHQVTQMGQEVILRCVPISNHLYFYWYRQILGQKVEFLVSFYNNEISEKSEIFDDQFSVERPDGSNFTLKIRSTKLEDSAMYFCASSEFPFSGISYEQYFGPGTRLTVT.

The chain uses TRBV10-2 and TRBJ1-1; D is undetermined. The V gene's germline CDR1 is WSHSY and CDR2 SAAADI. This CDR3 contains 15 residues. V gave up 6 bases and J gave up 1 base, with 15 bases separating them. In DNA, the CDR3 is TGCGCCAGCAGCCTAAAAATCCCCGCGAACACTGAAGCTTTCTTT. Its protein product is CASSLKIPANTEAFF.

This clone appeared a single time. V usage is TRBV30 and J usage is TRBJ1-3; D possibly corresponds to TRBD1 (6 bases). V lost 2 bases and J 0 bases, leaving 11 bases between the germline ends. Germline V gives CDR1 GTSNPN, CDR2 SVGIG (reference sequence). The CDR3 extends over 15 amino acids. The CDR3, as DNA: TGTGCCTGGAGTTACAGGGCGAGCTCTGGAAACACCATATATTTT. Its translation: CAWSYRASSGNTIYF.

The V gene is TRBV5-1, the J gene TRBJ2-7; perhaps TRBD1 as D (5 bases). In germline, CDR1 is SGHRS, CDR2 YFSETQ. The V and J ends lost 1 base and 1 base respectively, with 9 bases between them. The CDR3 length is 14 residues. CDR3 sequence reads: CASSLPGNSYEQYF. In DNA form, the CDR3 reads TGCGCCAGCAGCTTGCCAGGGAATTCCTACGAGCAGTACTTC. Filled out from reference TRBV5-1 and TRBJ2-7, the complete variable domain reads KAGVTQTPRYLIKTRGQQVTLSCSPISGHRSVSWYQQTPGQGLQFLFEYFSETQRNKGNFPGRFSGRQFSNSRSEMNVSTLELGDSALYLCASSLPGNSYEQYFGPGTRLTVT.

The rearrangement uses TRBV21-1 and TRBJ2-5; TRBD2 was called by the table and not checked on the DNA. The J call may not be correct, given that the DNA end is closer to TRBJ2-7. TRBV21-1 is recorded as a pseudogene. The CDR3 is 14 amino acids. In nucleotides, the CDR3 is TGTGCTAGCAGCAAAGTTATACCCCGCTACGAGCAGTACTTC. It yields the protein CASSKVIPRYEQYF.

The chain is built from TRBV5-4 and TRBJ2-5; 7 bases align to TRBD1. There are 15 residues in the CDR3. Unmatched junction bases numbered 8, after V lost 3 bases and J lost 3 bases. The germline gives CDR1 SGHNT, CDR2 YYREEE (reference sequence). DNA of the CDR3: TGTGCCAGCAGCTACAGACAGGGTGGGGAAGAGACCCAGTACTTC. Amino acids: CASSYRQGGEETQYF.

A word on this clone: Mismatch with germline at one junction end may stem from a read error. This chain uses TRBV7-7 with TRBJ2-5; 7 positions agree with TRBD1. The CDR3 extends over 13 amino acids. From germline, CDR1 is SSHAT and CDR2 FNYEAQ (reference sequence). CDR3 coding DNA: TGTGCTAGCAGCTTAGACAGGGCCGAGACCCAGTACTTC. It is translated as CASSLDRAETQYF.

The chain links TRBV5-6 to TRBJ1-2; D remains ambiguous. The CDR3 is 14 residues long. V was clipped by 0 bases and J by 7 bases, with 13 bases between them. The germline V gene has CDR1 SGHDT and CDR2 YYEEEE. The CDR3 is CASSLGATGVGYTF. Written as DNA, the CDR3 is TGTGCCAGCAGCTTGGGAGCTACGGGTGTTGGCTACACCTTC.

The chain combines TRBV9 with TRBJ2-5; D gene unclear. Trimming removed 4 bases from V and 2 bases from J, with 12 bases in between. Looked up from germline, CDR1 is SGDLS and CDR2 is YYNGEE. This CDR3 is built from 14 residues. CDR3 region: CASSTHPQQETQYF. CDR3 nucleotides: TGTGCCAGCAGCACCCACCCGCAGCAAGAGACCCAGTACTTC.